The TCR beta chain described here comes from a study of blood T cell repertoires in COVID-19. Study in general: Samples came from the United States, Italy and Spain, spanning acute and convalescent COVID-19. PBMCs, B-cell-depleted T cells, or T cells were the source of the cDNA or gDNA that made up the material.

Trimming took off 5 bases at V and 6 bases at J, with 16 bases between the two ends. The length of the CDR3 is 14 residues. In germline, CDR1 is MNHEY, CDR2 SMNVEV (reference sequence). Authors' methods: Scientists estimated how many nucleated cells there were by amplifying reference gene primers. Assay used: immunoSEQ multiplex PCR; TCRdb lists only in-frame clones, some missing. V and J calls and clone size follow that table, whereas D and trimming were derived from the DNA. The profile shows around 220,000 clones, 87% of them singletons. The chain recombines TRBV27 with TRBJ1-2; D is possibly TRBD1 (5 bases). Sequences were obtained from peripheral blood. The TCR comes from a man aged 40-50 years with active or convalescent COVID-19. CDR3 in amino acids: CASSPWQGRDGYTF. CDR3 nucleotides: TGTGCCAGCAGTCCGTGGCAGGGTAGGGATGGCTACACCTTC.